This passage covers 11 T cell receptor beta chains from one sample sequenced in a study of CD4 T cells in relation to SARS-CoV-2 and coronaviruses. What these receptors recognize is not known. The unexposed donors gave CD4+ T cells in 2011-2018, prior to COVID-19. Isolation of CD4+ T cells took place after nine to ten days in culture. Libraries were prepared by immunoSEQ multiplex PCR; TCRdb keeps only in-frame clonotypes and omits some of them. The sample holds 9,500 to 15,000 clones; roughly 80% are singletons and the top ten take 10% to 15%. The specimen was CD4+ T cells from PBMCs, cultured in vitro. Every receptor here comes from a human donor in good health.

This chain connects TRBV6-2 or TRBV6-3 to TRBJ2-3, with TRBD2 as a possible D gene (7 bases). With 5 bases removed from V and 0 bases from J, the gap between germline ends came to 15 bases. This CDR3 contains 16 residues. Germline V gene lookup returns CDR1 MNHEY and CDR2 SVGEGT. The CDR3 reads CASSLPRGGSTDTQYF. The CDR3 DNA reads TGTGCCAGCAGTCTCCCTAGGGGGGGAAGCACAGATACGCAGTATTTT.

This chain connects TRBV7-3 to TRBJ2-1; 11 nucleotides agree with TRBD2. Per germline, CDR1 SGHTA and CDR2 FQGTGA. Trimming at V came to 5 bases and at J to 6 bases, leaving 6 bases not matched to a gene. The CDR3 is made up of 15 amino acids. The CDR3 sequence: CASSPTSGGTNEQFF. Here the CDR3 DNA reads TGTGCCAGCAGCCCAACTAGCGGGGGCACCAATGAGCAGTTCTTC.

This clone was counted a few times. This chain uses TRBV14 with TRBJ2-5; the D gene is possibly TRBD2 (6 bases). V was pared by 0 bases and J by 0 bases, with 11 bases between. The CDR3 consists of 16 residues. The germline V gene encodes CDR1 SGHDN and CDR2 FVKESK. This chain's CDR3 is CASSQEGRGYQETQYF. CDR3 coding DNA: TGTGCCAGCAGCCAAGAAGGTCGGGGGTACCAAGAGACCCAGTACTTC.

The chain uses TRBV5-1 and TRBJ2-5, with 11 bases that match TRBD1. With 4 bases clipped from V and 0 bases from J, the junction kept 5 bases outside the gene matches. In germline, CDR1 is SGHRS, CDR2 YFSETQ. This CDR3 contains 16 residues. In nucleotides, the CDR3 is TGCGCCAGCAGCGCCGGGACAGGGGGTTACCAAGAGACCCAGTACTTC. Its translation is CASSAGTGGYQETQYF.

This sequence joins TRBV29-1 and TRBJ2-5; the D gene could be TRBD1 or TRBD2 (7 bases each). The V and J ends lost 3 bases and 5 bases respectively, with 13 bases between them. The CDR3 is 13 residues long. CDR1 and CDR2 from the germline V gene are SQVTM and ANQGSEA. The CDR3 bases are TGCAGCGTTGACCCGCAGGGGGGGGAGACCCAGTACTTC. Translating it yields CSVDPQGGETQYF.

The chain carries TRBV6-5 and TRBJ1-6, with TRBD1 as a possible D gene (5 bases). Trimming stripped 6 bases from V and 7 bases from J, with 7 bases between. This CDR3 has 12 amino acids. The germline V gene has CDR1 MNHEY and CDR2 SVGAGI. CDR3 DNA sequence: TGTGCCAGCAGCCGGGGCAATTCACCCCTCCACTTT. It specifies CASSRGNSPLHF.

The chain carries TRBV7-3 and TRBJ2-1, with 7 bases that match TRBD1. Trimming cost V 5 bases and J 4 bases; bases outside gene matches: 8. CDR1 and CDR2 from the germline V gene are SGHTA and FQGTGA. This CDR3 is built from 15 residues. CDR3 sequence reads: CASSKDRALYNEQFF. The CDR3 DNA sequence: TGTGCCAGCAGCAAAGACAGGGCTCTTTACAATGAGCAGTTCTTC.

V and J are TRBV7-9 and TRBJ2-7, with 8 nucleotides matching TRBD2. CDR1 is SEHNR and CDR2 is FQNEAQ in the germline V gene (reference sequence). The length of the CDR3 is 13 residues. In nucleotides, the CDR3 is TGTGCGACGGACGGGGGGGGCTCCTACGAGCAGTACTTC. It codes for CATDGGGSYEQYF. Using reference TRBV7-9 and TRBJ2-7 for the parts outside the CDR3, the full variable domain is DTGVSQNPRHKITKRGQNVTFRCDPISEHNRLYWYRQTLGQGPEFLTYFQNEAQLEKSRLLSDRFSAERPKGSFSTLEIQRTEQGDSAMYLCATDGGGSYEQYFGPGTRLTVT.

This chain links TRBV7-2 with TRBJ1-4; 7 nucleotides align to TRBD1. Germline CDR1 reads SGHTA; CDR2 reads FQGNSA. With 5 bases clipped from V and 8 bases from J, the junction kept 8 bases outside the gene matches. This CDR3 is built from 14 residues. CDR3 bases: TGTGCCAGCAGCCGGGACAGTATTAGGGAAAAACTGTTTTTT. This sequence encodes CASSRDSIREKLFF.

This clone was recorded once. The rearrangement uses TRBV5-1 and TRBJ2-5; 9 bases line up with TRBD2. The CDR3 covers 14 residues. V was pared by 4 bases and J by 5 bases, with 6 bases of the junction left unmatched. From germline, CDR1 is SGHRS and CDR2 YFSETQ. CDR3 in DNA: TGCGCCAGCAGCCTAAGAAGCGGGGGGGAGACCCAGTACTTC. This translates into CASSLRSGGETQYF.

The chain recombines TRBV5-1 with TRBJ1-2; no reliable D call. CDR1 is SGHRS, CDR2 YFSETQ, per germline. CDR3 length equals 15 residues. Between the trimmed V and J ends, which lost 7 bases and 4 bases, there was a span of 20 bases. The CDR3 DNA reads TGCGCCAGCCAGCGGACGGCCGGGAAGGTCTATGGCTACACCTTC. It codes for CASQRTAGKVYGYTF.